This T cell receptor beta chain is from a study of OX40 agonist ivuxolimab in advanced cancers. Regarding the study as a whole: Averaging showed that CD8+ T cells had more expanded clones than CD4+ did.

The CDR3 totals 14 residues. Germline lookup yields CDR1 SEHNR and CDR2 FQNEAQ (reference sequence). Unmatched junction bases numbered 4, after V lost 3 bases and J lost 6 bases. Clones were sequenced by immunoSEQ multiplex PCR, and TCRdb holds only the in-frame ones, with some missing. The data show around 19,000 clones, roughly 70% seen once. As regards this clone: Its antigen is still unknown.

The chain couples TRBV7-9 to TRBJ1-1; 10 bases align to TRBD1. The specimen was CD4+ or CD8+ T cells sorted from blood, collected in a trial of the OX40 agonist ivuxolimab. This clonotype was sampled from an adult with an advanced solid tumor such as melanoma, head and neck, liver or kidney cancer. The CDR3 here is CASSLGQGYAEAFF. The CDR3 DNA follows: TGTGCCAGCAGCTTGGGACAGGGGTACGCTGAAGCTTTCTTT.